This paragraph reports one T cell receptor (beta chain). The entry originates in a study of blood T cell repertoires in COVID-19. For the study at large: Sites across the United States, Italy and Spain contributed samples from acute and convalescent COVID-19. PBMCs, B-cell-depleted T cells, or T cells were the source of the cDNA or gDNA that made up the material.

Original methodology: The assay estimated nucleated cells by amplifying reference gene primers. Generated by immunoSEQ multiplex PCR, the TCRdb table keeps only in-frame clones and is missing some. The DNA gave D and trimming, while V, J and clone size come from that table. The table includes 150,000 to 200,000 clones, around 85% detected once. The germline V and J ends were trimmed by 5 bases and 6 bases, with 7 bases remaining between them. This CDR3 is 12 amino acids long. Germline lookup yields CDR1 MNHNY and CDR2 SVGAGI (reference sequence). The rearrangement links TRBV6-6 to TRBJ1-4, with D possibly matching TRBD1 (5 bases). The source material was peripheral blood. The receptor was derived from a man between 65 and 85 years old with active or convalescent COVID-19. CDR3 sequence reads: CASSGQDEKLFF. CDR3 nucleotide sequence: TGTGCCAGCAGTGGACAAGATGAAAAACTGTTTTTT.